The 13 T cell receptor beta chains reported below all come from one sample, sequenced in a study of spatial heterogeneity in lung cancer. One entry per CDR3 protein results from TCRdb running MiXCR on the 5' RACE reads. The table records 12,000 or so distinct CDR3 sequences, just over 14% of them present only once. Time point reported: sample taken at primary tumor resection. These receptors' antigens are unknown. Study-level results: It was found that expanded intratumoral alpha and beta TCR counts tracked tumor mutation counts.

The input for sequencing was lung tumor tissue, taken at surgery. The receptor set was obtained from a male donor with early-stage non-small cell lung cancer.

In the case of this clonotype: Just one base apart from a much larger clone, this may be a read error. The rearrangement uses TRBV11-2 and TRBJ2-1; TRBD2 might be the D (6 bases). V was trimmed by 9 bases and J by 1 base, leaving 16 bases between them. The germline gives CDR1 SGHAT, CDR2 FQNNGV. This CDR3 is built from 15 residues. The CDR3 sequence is CARSPEGRSYNEQFF. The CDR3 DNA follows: TGTGCCAGAAGCCCGGAGGGCCGATCCTACAATGAGCAGTTCTTC.

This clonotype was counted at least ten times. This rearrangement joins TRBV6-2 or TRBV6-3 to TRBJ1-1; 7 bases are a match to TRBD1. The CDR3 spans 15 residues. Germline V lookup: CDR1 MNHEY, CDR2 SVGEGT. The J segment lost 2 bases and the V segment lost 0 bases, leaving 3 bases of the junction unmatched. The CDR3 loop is CASSYSTGYNTEAFF. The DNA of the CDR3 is TGTGCCAGCAGTTACTCGACAGGGTACAACACTGAAGCTTTCTTT.

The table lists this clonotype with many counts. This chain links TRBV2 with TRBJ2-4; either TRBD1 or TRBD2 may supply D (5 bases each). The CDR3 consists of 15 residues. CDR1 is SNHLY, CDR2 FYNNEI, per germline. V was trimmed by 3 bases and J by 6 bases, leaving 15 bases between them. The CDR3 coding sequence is TGTGCCAGCAGTGAGGTGTCGGCAGGGACAAACATTCAGTACTTC. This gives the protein CASSEVSAGTNIQYF.

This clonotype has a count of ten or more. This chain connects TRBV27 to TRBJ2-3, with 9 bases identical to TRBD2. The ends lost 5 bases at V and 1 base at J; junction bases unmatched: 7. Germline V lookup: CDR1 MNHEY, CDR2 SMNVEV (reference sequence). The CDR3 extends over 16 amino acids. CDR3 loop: CASSGVRTSGTDTQYF. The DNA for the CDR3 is TGTGCCAGCAGTGGAGTCAGGACTAGCGGCACAGATACGCAGTATTTT.

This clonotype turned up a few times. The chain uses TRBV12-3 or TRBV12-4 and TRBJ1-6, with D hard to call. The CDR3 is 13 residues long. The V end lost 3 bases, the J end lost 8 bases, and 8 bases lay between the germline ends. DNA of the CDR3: TGTGCCAGCAGTTTCGGATCTGATTCACCCCTCCACTTT. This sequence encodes CASSFGSDSPLHF.

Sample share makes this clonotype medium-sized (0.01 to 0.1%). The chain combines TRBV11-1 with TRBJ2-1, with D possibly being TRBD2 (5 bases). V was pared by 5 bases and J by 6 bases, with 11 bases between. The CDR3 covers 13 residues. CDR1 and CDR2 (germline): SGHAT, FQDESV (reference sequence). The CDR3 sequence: CASSLTRANEQFF. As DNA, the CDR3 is TGTGCCAGCAGCCTTACGCGGGCCAATGAGCAGTTCTTC.

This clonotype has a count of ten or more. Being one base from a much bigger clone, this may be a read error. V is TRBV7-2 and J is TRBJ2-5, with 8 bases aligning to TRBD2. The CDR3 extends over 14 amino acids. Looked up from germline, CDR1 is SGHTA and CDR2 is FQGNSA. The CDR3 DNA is TGTGTCAGCAGCCCAGGACTAGCTCAAGAGACCCAGTACTTC. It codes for CVSSPGLAQETQYF.

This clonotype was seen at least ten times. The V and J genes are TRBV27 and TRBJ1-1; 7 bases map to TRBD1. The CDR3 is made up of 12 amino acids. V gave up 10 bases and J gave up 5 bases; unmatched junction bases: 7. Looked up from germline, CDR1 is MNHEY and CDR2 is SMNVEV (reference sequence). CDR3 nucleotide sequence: TGTGCCACCTCACCACAGGGGACTGAAGCTTTCTTT. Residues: CATSPQGTEAFF.

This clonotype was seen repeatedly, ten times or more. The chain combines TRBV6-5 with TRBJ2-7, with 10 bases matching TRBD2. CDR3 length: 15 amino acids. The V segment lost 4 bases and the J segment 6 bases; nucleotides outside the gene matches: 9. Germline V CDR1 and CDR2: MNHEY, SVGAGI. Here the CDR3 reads CASSSFSGRSREQYF. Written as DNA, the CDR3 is TGTGCCAGCAGTTCCTTTAGCGGGAGGAGCCGCGAGCAGTACTTC.

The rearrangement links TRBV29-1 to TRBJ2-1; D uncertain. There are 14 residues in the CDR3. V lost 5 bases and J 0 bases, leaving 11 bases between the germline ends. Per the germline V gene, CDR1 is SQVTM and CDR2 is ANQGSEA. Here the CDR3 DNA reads TGCAGCGTTCCTTACGTGAGCTCCTACAATGAGCAGTTCTTC. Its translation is CSVPYVSSYNEQFF.

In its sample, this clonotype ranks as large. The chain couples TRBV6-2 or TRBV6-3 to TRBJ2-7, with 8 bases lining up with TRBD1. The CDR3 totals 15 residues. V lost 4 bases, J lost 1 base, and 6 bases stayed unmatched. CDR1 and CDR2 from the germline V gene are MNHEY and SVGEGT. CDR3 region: CASSSTGATSYEQYF. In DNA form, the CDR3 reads TGTGCCAGCAGTTCGACAGGGGCTACATCCTACGAGCAGTACTTC.

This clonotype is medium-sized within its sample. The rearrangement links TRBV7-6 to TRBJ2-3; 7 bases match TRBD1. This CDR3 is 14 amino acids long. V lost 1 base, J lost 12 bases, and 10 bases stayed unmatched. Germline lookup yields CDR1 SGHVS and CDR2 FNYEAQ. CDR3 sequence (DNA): TGTGCCAGCAGCTTAGGCAACAACAGGGGAGCCCAGTATTTT. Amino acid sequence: CASSLGNNRGAQYF.

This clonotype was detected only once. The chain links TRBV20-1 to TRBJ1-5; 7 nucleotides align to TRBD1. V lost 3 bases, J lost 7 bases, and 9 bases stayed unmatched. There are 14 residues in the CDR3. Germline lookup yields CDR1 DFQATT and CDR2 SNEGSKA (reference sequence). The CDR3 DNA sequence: TGCAGTGCTAGGCGGGGACAGTGGGACCAGCCCCAGCATTTT. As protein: CSARRGQWDQPQHF.